Below, 5 T cell receptor beta chains from the same sample are listed, as sequenced in a study of cytomegalovirus exposure and HLA in healthy donors. The PCR had 60 Vbeta and 13 Jbeta primers. The repertoire was sequenced with immunoSEQ multiplex PCR; TCRdb's copy has only in-frame clones and lacks some. The sample lists about 160,000 clones; roughly four fifths were seen once. The sequenced material came from PBMCs. The receptor set was obtained from a man aged 45-65 years in good health and CMV-seropositive.

The V and J genes are TRBV20-1 and TRBJ2-1; D is uncertain. This CDR3 spans 10 amino acids. Germline assignment: CDR1 DFQATT and CDR2 SNEGSKA (reference sequence). V was shortened by 5 bases and J by 6 bases, with 5 bases between the two germline ends. This CDR3 is CSAPFNEQFF. For the CDR3, the DNA is TGCAGTGCTCCTTTCAATGAGCAGTTCTTC.

The genes are TRBV12-2 and TRBJ2-5; the table's D gene call, TRBD2, was not cross checked with the DNA. TRBV12-2 is given as a pseudogene. This CDR3 spans 15 amino acids. CDR3 nucleotides: TGTGCAAGTCGCTTAGGTAAGGGGGGGCAAGAGACCCAGTACTTC. This codes for CASRLGKGGQETQYF.

V and J are TRBV5-5 and TRBJ2-3; no clear D. The CDR3 has 16 residues. From germline, CDR1 is SGHKS and CDR2 YYEKEE (reference sequence). V was cut by 1 base and J by 0 bases, with 12 bases left in between. The CDR3 bases are TGTGCCAGCAGCTTGAGCGCCAGTGGAAGCACAGATACGCAGTATTTT. As protein: CASSLSASGSTDTQYF.

This clone was recorded a few times. This chain uses TRBV5-4 with TRBJ2-1; 7 positions match TRBD2. The V segment lost 6 bases and the J segment 7 bases; nucleotides outside the gene matches: 16. Germline V gene sequence: CDR1 SGHNT, CDR2 YYREEE (reference sequence). The CDR3 is made up of 16 amino acids. The CDR3 here is CASTVPEGGSRNEQFF. The CDR3 bases are TGTGCCAGCACCGTCCCGGAGGGAGGGAGTAGAAATGAGCAGTTCTTC.

This clone was detected a few times. This rearrangement joins TRBV7-8 to TRBJ2-7, with a tentative D call TRBD1 (6 bases). Looked up from germline, CDR1 is SGHVS and CDR2 is FQNEAQ. This CDR3 comprises 13 residues. Trimming removed 5 bases from V and 2 bases from J, with 10 bases in between. Written as DNA, the CDR3 is TGTGCCAGCAGCCATTCAGGGGCCTACGAGCAGTACTTC. Amino acids: CASSHSGAYEQYF.